This T cell receptor beta chain was profiled in a study of control samples from healthy donors and cancer patients. Trimming took off 2 bases at V and 1 base at J, with 4 bases between the two ends. Germline CDR1 and CDR2: KGHDR and SFDVKD. The CDR3 has 13 residues. This table comes from immunoSEQ multiplex PCR, and its TCRdb copy is limited to in-frame clones, with some not included. The table lists about 200,000 clones, about 90% of them singletons. The chain couples TRBV24-1 to TRBJ1-1; unclear D gene. The source of this sequence is a man between 25 and 39 years old in good health. Sequencing used blood. The CDR3 sequence is CATSDSWNTEAFF. CDR3 nucleotides: TGTGCCACCAGTGATTCGTGGAACACTGAAGCTTTCTTT.